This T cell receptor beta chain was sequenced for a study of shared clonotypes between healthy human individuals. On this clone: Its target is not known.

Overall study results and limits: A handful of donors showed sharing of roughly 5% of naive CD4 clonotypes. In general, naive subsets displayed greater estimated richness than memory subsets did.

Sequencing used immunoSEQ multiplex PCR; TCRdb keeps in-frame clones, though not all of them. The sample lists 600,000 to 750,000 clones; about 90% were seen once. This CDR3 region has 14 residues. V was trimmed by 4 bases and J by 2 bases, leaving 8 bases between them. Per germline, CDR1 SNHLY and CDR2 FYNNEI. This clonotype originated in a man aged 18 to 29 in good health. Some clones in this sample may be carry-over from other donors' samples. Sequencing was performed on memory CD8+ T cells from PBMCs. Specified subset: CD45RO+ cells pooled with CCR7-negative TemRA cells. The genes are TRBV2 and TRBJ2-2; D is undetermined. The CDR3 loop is CASSGTPNTGELFF. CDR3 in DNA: TGTGCCAGCAGTGGAACCCCAAACACCGGGGAGCTGTTTTTT.